This entry lists 9 T cell receptor beta chains sequenced from one sample in a study of glioma-infiltrating T cells. Using RNA template, CDR3s of TCR alpha and beta were amplified with iRepertoire arm-PCR. Using its own MiXCR run on the multiplex PCR reads, TCRdb lists one record per CDR3 protein. The repertoire holds 150,000 to 200,000 distinct CDR3 sequences, with approximately 40% as singletons. Sequenced material: glioma tissue, nonneoplastic brain tissue, or PBMCs (not recorded which). The receptors derive from a human donor with low-grade glioma or glioblastoma, undergoing nonglioma brain surgery, or in good health (not recorded which).

About this clonotype itself: A read error may be the cause here, since a much bigger clone is one base away. The gene calls are TRBV20-1 and TRBJ1-1, with 7 bases aligning to TRBD1. V gave up 8 bases and J gave up 6 bases; unmatched junction bases: 15. From germline, CDR1 is DFQATT and CDR2 SNEGSKA (reference sequence). CDR3 size: 14 residues. This CDR3 reads CSPDPGQPSPEAFF. CDR3 DNA sequence: TGCAGTCCGGATCCGGGACAGCCCTCCCCTGAAGCTTTCTTT.

This chain links TRBV28 with TRBJ2-5, with D possibly TRBD2 on 5 matching bases. The CDR3 is made up of 15 amino acids. Germline V gene data show CDR1 as MDHEN and CDR2 as SYDVKM. With 3 bases removed from V and 2 bases from J, the gap between germline ends came to 13 bases. In nucleotides, the CDR3 is TGTGCCAGCAGTTTGGAGGCACATAGACAAGAGACCCAGTACTTC. It codes for CASSLEAHRQETQYF.

Of note for this clonotype: This may come from a read error, since a much larger clone is one base off. The chain recombines TRBV12-3 or TRBV12-4 with TRBJ1-1; weak D call: TRBD1 (6 bases). This CDR3 comprises 12 residues. The germline V and J ends were trimmed by 5 bases and 7 bases, with 11 bases remaining between them. The CDR3, as DNA: TGTGCCAGCAGTAAAAGGACAGATGAAGCTTTCTTT. Translation gives CASSKRTDEAFF.

This clonotype was recorded at least ten times. V usage is TRBV28 and J usage is TRBJ1-2; D possibly corresponds to TRBD1 (5 bases). Germline V gives CDR1 MDHEN, CDR2 SYDVKM. Trimming shortened V by 6 bases and J by 4 bases, and 21 bases separated the two germline ends. There are 16 residues in the CDR3. The CDR3 DNA reads TGTGCCAGCAGGACAGAGATTTTGGCGGGAGGCTATGGCTACACCTTC. Translated, it gives CASRTEILAGGYGYTF.

The V and J genes are TRBV29-1 and TRBJ2-3, with TRBD1 as a possible D gene (6 bases). CDR3 size: 13 residues. Trimming removed 6 bases from V and 3 bases from J, with 13 bases in between. Germline V lookup: CDR1 SQVTM, CDR2 ANQGSEA. Here the CDR3 reads CSVQLQGTDTQYF. CDR3 nucleotide sequence: TGCAGCGTACAACTACAGGGAACAGATACGCAGTATTTT.

The V and J genes are TRBV2 and TRBJ1-6; D is uncertain. The CDR3 is 15 amino acids. The V and J ends lost 6 bases and 6 bases respectively, with 15 bases between them. Per germline, CDR1 SNHLY and CDR2 FYNNEI. The CDR3 protein is CASSQSKGSNSPLHF. CDR3 nucleotides: TGTGCCAGCAGCCAATCAAAGGGCTCTAATTCACCCCTCCACTTT. Based on the CDR3 plus reference TRBV2 and TRBJ1-6, the full variable domain is EPEVTQTPSHQVTQMGQEVILRCVPISNHLYFYWYRQILGQKVEFLVSFYNNEISEKSEIFDDQFSVERPDGSNFTLKIRSTKLEDSAMYFCASSQSKGSNSPLHFGNGTRLTVT.

As regards this clonotype: A much larger clone lies one base from this, so it may be a read error. The chain has TRBV28 and TRBJ2-1, with D perhaps matching TRBD2 (7 bases). The end of the DNA aligns better with TRBJ2-7, so the J call may be wrong. From germline, CDR1 is MDHEN and CDR2 SYDVKM. The CDR3 is 15 residues long. The CDR3 region has the DNA TGTGCCAGCTGGGGGGGGGCAAACCCTTCCTACGAGCAGTACTTC. Encoded protein: CASWGGANPSYEQYF.

The J gene is TRBJ2-2, the V gene TRBV29-1; 8 bases agree with TRBD2. After removal of 6 bases from V and 1 base from J, the junction contained 1 base not matched to a gene. This CDR3 has 13 amino acids. Germline CDR1 SQVTM, CDR2 ANQGSEA. CDR3 DNA sequence: TGCAGCGTGACTAGCGAGAACACCGGGGAGCTGTTTTTT. It translates to CSVTSENTGELFF.

This clonotype was counted at least ten times. The V and J genes are TRBV20-1 and TRBJ2-1; 12 bases match TRBD2. The CDR3 runs to 13 residues. CDR1 is DFQATT and CDR2 is SNEGSKA in the germline V gene (reference sequence). The J segment lost 8 bases and the V segment lost 6 bases, leaving 5 bases of the junction unmatched. In DNA, the CDR3 is TGCAGTGCCGGGACTAGCGGGTGGGATGAGCAGTTCTTC. Translated: CSAGTSGWDEQFF.